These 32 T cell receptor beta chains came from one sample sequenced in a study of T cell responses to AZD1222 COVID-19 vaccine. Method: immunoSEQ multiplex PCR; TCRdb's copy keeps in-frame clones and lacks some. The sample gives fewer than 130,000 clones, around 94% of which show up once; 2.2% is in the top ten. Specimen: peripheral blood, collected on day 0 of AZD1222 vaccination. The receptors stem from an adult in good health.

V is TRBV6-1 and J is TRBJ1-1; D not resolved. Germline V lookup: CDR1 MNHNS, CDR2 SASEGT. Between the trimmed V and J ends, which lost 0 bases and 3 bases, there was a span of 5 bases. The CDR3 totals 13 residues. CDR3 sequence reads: CASSEASDTEAFF. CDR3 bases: TGTGCCAGCAGTGAAGCGTCGGACACTGAAGCTTTCTTT.

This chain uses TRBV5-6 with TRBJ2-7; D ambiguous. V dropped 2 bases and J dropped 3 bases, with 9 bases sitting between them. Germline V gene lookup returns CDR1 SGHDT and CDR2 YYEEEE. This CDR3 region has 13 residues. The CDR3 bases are TGTGCCAGCAGCTTTTTGGACGGCTACGAGCAGTACTTC. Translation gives CASSFLDGYEQYF.

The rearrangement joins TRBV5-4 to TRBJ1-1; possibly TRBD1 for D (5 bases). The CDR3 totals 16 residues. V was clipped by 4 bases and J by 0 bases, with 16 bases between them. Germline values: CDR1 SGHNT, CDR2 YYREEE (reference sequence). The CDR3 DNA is TGTGCCAGCAGCAAACGGGGGGGACTCATGAACACTGAAGCTTTCTTT. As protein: CASSKRGGLMNTEAFF. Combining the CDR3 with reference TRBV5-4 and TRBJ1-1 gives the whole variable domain ETGVTQSPTHLIKTRGQQVTLRCSSQSGHNTVSWYQQALGQGPQFIFQYYREEENGRGNFPPRFSGLQFPNYSSELNVNALELDDSALYLCASSKRGGLMNTEAFFGQGTRLTVV.

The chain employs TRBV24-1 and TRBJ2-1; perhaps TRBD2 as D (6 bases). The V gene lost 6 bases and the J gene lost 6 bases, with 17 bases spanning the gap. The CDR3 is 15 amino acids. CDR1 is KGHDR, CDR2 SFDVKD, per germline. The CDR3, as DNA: TGTGCCACCAGTAGGTCAGCGGGTTCCCCCAATGAGCAGTTCTTC. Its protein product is CATSRSAGSPNEQFF.

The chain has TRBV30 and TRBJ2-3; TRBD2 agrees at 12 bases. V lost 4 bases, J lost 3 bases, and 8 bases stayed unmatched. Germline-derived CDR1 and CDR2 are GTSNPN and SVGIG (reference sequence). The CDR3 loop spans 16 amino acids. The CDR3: CAWIPGLAGRTDTQYF. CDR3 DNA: TGTGCCTGGATCCCAGGACTAGCGGGAAGGACAGATACGCAGTATTTT.

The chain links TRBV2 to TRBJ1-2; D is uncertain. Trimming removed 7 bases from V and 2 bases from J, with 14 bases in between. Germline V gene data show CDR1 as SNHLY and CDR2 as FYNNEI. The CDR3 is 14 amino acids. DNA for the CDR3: TGTGCCAGCACCAACGGTCTGAAAAACTATGGCTACACCTTC. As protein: CASTNGLKNYGYTF.

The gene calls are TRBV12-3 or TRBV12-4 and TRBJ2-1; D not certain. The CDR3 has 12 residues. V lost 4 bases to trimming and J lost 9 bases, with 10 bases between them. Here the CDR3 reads CASSYVTGEQFF. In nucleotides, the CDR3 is TGTGCCAGCAGTTACGTTACGGGTGAGCAGTTCTTC.

In DNA, the CDR3 is TGTGCCAGCAGCTTAGGACTTGCTAGCGGGAAGGATAGGAGCATCGAGCAGTACTTC. Translation: CASSLGLASGKDRSIEQYF. The J gene is TRBJ2-7, the V gene TRBV7-9, with 9 positions matching TRBD2. The CDR3 loop spans 19 amino acids. Germline CDR1 reads SEHNR; CDR2 reads FQNEAQ (reference sequence). V trimming: 1 base; J trimming: 6 bases; junction bases outside the gene matches: 19. The variable domain in full, with the rest retrieved from reference TRBV7-9 and TRBJ2-7, is DTGVSQNPRHKITKRGQNVTFRCDPISEHNRLYWYRQTLGQGPEFLTYFQNEAQLEKSRLLSDRFSAERPKGSFSTLEIQRTEQGDSAMYLCASSLGLASGKDRSIEQYFGPGTRLTVT.

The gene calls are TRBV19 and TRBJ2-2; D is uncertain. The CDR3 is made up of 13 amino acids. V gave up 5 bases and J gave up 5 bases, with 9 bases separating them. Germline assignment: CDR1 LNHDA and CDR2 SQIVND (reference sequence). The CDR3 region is CASSVGFTGELFF. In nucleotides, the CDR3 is TGTGCCAGTAGTGTAGGGTTTACCGGGGAGCTGTTTTTT.

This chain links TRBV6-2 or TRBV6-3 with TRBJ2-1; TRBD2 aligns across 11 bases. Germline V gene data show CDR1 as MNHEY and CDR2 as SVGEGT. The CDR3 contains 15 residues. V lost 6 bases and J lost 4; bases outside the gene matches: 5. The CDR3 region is CASSLLAGGYNEQFF. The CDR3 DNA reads TGTGCCAGCAGCTTGCTAGCGGGGGGATACAATGAGCAGTTCTTC.

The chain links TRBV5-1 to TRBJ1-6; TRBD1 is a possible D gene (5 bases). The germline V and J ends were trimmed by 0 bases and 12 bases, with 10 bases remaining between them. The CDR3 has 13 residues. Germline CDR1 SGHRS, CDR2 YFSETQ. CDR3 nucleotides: TGCGCCAGCAGCTTGGGGGACCGAGGACCCCTCCACTTT. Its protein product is CASSLGDRGPLHF.

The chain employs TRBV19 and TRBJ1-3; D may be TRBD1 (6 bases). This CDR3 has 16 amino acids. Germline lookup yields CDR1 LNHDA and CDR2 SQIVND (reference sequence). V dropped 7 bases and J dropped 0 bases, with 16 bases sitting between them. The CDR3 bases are TGTGCCAGTACCGACCCAACAGGGCGCTCTGGAAACACCATATATTTT. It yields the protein CASTDPTGRSGNTIYF.

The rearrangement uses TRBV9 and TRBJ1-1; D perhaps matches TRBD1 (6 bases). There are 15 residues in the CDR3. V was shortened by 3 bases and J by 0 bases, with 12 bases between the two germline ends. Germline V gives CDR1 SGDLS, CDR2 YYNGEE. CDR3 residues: CASSAPGALNTEAFF. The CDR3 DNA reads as TGTGCCAGCAGCGCGCCAGGGGCCCTGAACACTGAAGCTTTCTTT.

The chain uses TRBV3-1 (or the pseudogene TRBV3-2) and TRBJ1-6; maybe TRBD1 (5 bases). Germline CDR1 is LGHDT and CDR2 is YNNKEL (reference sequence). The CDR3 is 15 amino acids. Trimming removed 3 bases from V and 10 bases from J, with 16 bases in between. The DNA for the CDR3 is TGTGCCAGCAGCCATTCTTGGGGGGTTCGGTCACCCCTCCACTTT. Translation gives CASSHSWGVRSPLHF.

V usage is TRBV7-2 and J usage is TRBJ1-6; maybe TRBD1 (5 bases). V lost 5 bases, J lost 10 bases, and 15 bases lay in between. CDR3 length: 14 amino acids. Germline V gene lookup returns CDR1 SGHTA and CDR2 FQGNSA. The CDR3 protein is CASSPDGGPSPLHF. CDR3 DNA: TGTGCCAGCAGCCCGGACGGGGGTCCCTCACCCCTCCACTTT.

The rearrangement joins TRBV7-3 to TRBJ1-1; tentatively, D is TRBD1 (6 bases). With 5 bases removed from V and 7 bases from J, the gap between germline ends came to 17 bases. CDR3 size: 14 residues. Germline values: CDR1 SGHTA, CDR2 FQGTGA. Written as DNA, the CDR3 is TGTGCCAGCAGCCTCCAGCCAGGGGCGGGTGAAGCTTTCTTT. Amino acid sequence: CASSLQPGAGEAFF.

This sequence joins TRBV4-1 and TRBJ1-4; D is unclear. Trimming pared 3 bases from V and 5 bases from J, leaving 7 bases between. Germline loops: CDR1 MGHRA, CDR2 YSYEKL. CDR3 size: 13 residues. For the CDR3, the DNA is TGCGCCAGCAGCCACTTGCTAAATGAAAAACTGTTTTTT. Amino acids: CASSHLLNEKLFF.

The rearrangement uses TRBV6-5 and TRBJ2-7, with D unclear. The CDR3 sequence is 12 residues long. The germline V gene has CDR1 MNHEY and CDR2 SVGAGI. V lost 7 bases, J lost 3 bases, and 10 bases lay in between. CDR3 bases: TGTGCCAGCACCGGCAGTTACTACGAGCAGTACTTC. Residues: CASTGSYYEQYF.

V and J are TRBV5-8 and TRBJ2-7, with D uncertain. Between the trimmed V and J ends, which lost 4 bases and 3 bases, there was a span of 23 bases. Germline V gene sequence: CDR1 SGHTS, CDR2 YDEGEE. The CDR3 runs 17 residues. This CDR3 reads CASSRVSWAVKDYEQYF. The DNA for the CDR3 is TGTGCCAGCAGCAGAGTAAGTTGGGCAGTGAAAGACTACGAGCAGTACTTC.

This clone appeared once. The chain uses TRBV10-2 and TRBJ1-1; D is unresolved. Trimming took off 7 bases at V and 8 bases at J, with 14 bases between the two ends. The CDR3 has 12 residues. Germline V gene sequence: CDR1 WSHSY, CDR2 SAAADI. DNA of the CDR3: TGCGCCAGCACCGAGGATGGTACCGAAGCTTTCTTT. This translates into CASTEDGTEAFF.

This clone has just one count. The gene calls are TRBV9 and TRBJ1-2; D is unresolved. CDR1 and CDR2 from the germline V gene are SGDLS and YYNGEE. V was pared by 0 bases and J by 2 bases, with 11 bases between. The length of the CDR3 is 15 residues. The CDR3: CASSVGPPENYGYTF. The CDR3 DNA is TGTGCCAGCAGCGTAGGGCCACCAGAAAACTATGGCTACACCTTC.

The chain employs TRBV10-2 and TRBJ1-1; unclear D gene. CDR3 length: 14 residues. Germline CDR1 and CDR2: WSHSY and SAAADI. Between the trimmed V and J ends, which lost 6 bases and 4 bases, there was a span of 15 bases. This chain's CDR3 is CASSPRGEGTEAFF. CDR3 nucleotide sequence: TGCGCCAGCAGCCCACGGGGAGAGGGCACTGAAGCTTTCTTT.

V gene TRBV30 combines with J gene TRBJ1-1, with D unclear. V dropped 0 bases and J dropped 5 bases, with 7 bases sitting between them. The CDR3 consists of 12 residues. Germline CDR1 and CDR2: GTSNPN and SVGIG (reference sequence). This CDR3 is CAWSVSTTEAFF. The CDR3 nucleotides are TGTGCCTGGAGTGTGTCGACAACTGAAGCTTTCTTT.

CDR3 loop: CASSVGQRDQPQHF. The CDR3 bases are TGTGCCAGCAGCGTTGGACAGAGAGATCAGCCCCAGCATTTT. The genes are TRBV9 and TRBJ1-5; D may be TRBD1 (6 bases). The V gene lost 2 bases and the J gene lost 5 bases, with 11 bases spanning the gap. Germline-derived CDR1 and CDR2 are SGDLS and YYNGEE. The CDR3 runs to 14 residues.

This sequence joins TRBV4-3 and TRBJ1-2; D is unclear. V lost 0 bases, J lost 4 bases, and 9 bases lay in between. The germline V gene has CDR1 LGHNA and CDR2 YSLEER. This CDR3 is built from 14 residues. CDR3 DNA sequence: TGCGCCAGCAGCCAAGATCTCGCAGGCTATGGCTACACCTTC. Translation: CASSQDLAGYGYTF.

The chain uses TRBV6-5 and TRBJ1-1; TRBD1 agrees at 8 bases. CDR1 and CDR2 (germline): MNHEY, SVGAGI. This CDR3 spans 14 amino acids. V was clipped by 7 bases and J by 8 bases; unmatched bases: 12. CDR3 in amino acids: CASTPLQGAGEAFF. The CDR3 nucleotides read TGTGCCAGCACCCCACTTCAGGGGGCTGGGGAAGCTTTCTTT.

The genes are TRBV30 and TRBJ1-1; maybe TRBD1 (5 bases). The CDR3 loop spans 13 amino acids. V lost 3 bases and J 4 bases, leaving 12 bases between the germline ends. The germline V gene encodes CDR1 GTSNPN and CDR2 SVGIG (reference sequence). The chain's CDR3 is CAWREGRFTEAFF. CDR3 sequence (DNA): TGTGCCTGGAGAGAGGGGCGGTTCACTGAAGCTTTCTTT.

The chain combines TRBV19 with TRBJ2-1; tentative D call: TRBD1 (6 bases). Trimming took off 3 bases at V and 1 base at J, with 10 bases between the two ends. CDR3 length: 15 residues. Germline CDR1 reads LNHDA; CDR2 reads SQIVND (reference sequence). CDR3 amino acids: CASSIRGGSYNEQFF. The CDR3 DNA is TGTGCCAGTAGTATTCGAGGGGGTTCCTACAATGAGCAGTTCTTC.

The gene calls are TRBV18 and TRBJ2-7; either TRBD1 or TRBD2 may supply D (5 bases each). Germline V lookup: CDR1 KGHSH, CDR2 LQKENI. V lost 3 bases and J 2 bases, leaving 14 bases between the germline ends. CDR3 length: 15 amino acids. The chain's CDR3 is CASSPKYEGPYEQYF. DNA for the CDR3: TGTGCCAGCTCACCCAAGTATGAGGGACCCTACGAGCAGTACTTC.

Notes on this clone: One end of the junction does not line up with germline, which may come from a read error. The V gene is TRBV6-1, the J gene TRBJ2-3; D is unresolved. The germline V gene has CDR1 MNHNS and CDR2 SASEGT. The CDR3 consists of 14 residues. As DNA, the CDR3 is TGTGCCAGCAATGAAACACCGGGCACAGATACGCAGTATTTT. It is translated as CASNETPGTDTQYF.

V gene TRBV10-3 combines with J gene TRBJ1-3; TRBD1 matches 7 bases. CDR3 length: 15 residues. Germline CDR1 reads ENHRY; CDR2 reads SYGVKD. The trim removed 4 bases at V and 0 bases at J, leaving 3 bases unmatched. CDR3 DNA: TGTGCCATCAGTGCCGGGGACAGCTCTGGAAACACCATATATTTT. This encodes CAISAGDSSGNTIYF.

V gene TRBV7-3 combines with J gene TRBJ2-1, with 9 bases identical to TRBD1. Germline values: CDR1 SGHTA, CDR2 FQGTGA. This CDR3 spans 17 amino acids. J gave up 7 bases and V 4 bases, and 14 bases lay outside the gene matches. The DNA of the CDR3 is TGTGCCAGCAGCTCTTCCCCCGGGACAGGGTCAGCAAATGAGCAGTTCTTC. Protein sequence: CASSSSPGTGSANEQFF.